This T cell receptor (beta chain) was identified in a study of cytomegalovirus exposure and HLA in healthy donors. Broader study findings: Analysis performed later showed TCR beta chains linked to HLA being more clonally expanded than equally common others.

CDR3 length: 14 residues. Germline CDR1 SGHRS, CDR2 YFSETQ. Trimming stripped 1 base from V and 7 bases from J, with 14 bases between. Healthy bone marrow donors formed the donor group. PCR was performed using 60 Vbeta and 13 Jbeta primers. Method: immunoSEQ multiplex PCR; TCRdb's copy keeps in-frame clones and lacks some. Of 85,000 to 100,000 clones in the sample, roughly two thirds were seen once. The sample holds one count of this clone. What it recognizes is unknown. The specimen was PBMCs. The TCR comes from a woman aged 30 to 39 in good health and CMV-seronegative. The rearrangement uses TRBV5-1 and TRBJ1-2; tentatively, D is TRBD1 (5 bases). CDR3 coding DNA: TGCGCCAGCAGCTTGCGTCCGGGGGGAACTGGCTACACCTTC. Encoded protein: CASSLRPGGTGYTF.